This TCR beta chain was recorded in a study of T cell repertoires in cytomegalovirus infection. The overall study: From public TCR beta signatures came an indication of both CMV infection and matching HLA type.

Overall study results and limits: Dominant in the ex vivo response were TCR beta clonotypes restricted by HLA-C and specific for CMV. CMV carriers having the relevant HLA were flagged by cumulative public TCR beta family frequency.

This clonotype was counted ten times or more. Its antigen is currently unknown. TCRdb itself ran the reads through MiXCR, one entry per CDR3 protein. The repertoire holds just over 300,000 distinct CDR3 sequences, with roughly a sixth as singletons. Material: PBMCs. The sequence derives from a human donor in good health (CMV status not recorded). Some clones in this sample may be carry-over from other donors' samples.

The CDR3 nucleotides read TGTGCCAGCAGCTGGAGGGGGCCGGGCACTGAAGCTTTCTTT. This translates into CASSWRGPGTEAFF. The genes are TRBV7-2 and TRBJ1-1; 7 bases agree with TRBD1. In germline, CDR1 is SGHTA, CDR2 FQGNSA. CDR3 length: 14 residues. V lost 4 bases to trimming and J lost 4 bases; unmatched junction nucleotides: 6.